The 18 T cell receptor beta chains presented below share a single source sample, sequenced in a study of immune evolution from preneoplasia to lung adenocarcinoma. Sequencing was performed with immunoSEQ multiplex PCR; in TCRdb, only in-frame clones are kept and a portion is missing. The sample consists of about 14,000 clones, over 75% of them appearing once. The sequenced sample was FFPE lung adenocarcinoma in situ tissue. The receptors originated from a donor at least 70 years old with lung adenocarcinoma.

The V call is TRBV4-2, the J call TRBJ1-6, with unresolved D. Trimming removed 4 bases at V and 5 bases at J, with 15 bases between. This CDR3 is 16 amino acids long. The germline V gene has CDR1 LGHNA and CDR2 YNFKEQ. CDR3 residues: CASSRYLGSDNSPLHF. The CDR3 bases are TGTGCCAGCAGCCGGTACCTTGGGAGCGATAATTCACCCCTCCACTTT.

This clone was counted a single time. The chain uses TRBV2 and TRBJ1-5; 7 bases agree with TRBD1. This CDR3 region has 15 residues. Per germline, CDR1 SNHLY and CDR2 FYNNEI. The J segment lost 3 bases and the V segment lost 3 bases, leaving 5 bases of the junction unmatched. CDR3 DNA: TGTGCCAGCAGTGAGACAGGGCCGTTCAATCAGCCCCAGCATTTT. Amino acid sequence: CASSETGPFNQPQHF. The complete variable domain, with remaining parts taken from reference TRBV2 and TRBJ1-5, reads EPEVTQTPSHQVTQMGQEVILRCVPISNHLYFYWYRQILGQKVEFLVSFYNNEISEKSEIFDDQFSVERPDGSNFTLKIRSTKLEDSAMYFCASSETGPFNQPQHFGDGTRLSIL.

CDR3 sequence reads: CASKPPGLNTGELFF. CDR3 in DNA: TGTGCCAGCAAACCCCCGGGACTGAACACCGGGGAGCTGTTTTTT. The chain recombines TRBV2 with TRBJ2-2; D possibly corresponds to TRBD2 (6 bases). In germline, CDR1 is SNHLY, CDR2 FYNNEI. Trimming stripped 7 bases from V and 1 base from J, with 13 bases between. The CDR3 totals 15 residues.

V and J are TRBV28 and TRBJ1-5, with unresolved D. CDR3 size: 14 residues. V lost 6 bases, J lost 4 bases, and 13 bases lay in between. Germline lookup yields CDR1 MDHEN and CDR2 SYDVKM. CDR3 in DNA: TGTGCCAGCAGGGGCAGCCCTAGGAATCAGCCCCAGCATTTT. Its protein product is CASRGSPRNQPQHF.

This clone was detected only once. The chain employs TRBV4-1 and TRBJ2-3; TRBD2 matches 9 bases. The CDR3 consists of 16 residues. Looked up from germline, CDR1 is MGHRA and CDR2 is YSYEKL. V lost 5 bases to trimming and J lost 3 bases; unmatched junction nucleotides: 9. In nucleotides, the CDR3 is TGCGCCAGCAGCATTAGATTAGCGGGAGCGACAGATACGCAGTATTTT. Encoded protein: CASSIRLAGATDTQYF.

The V gene is TRBV5-1, the J gene TRBJ1-3, with D tentatively TRBD1 (5 bases). With 0 bases removed from V and 4 bases from J, the gap between germline ends came to 11 bases. Per the germline V gene, CDR1 is SGHRS and CDR2 is YFSETQ. The CDR3 covers 15 residues. As DNA, the CDR3 is TGCGCCAGCAGCTTGGCCCCGGGGCGCGGAAACACCATATATTTT. It translates to CASSLAPGRGNTIYF. Looking up the rest from reference TRBV5-1 and TRBJ1-3 gives the full variable domain: KAGVTQTPRYLIKTRGQQVTLSCSPISGHRSVSWYQQTPGQGLQFLFEYFSETQRNKGNFPGRFSGRQFSNSRSEMNVSTLELGDSALYLCASSLAPGRGNTIYFGEGSWLTVV.

The chain combines TRBV7-8 with TRBJ1-2; the match to TRBD1 covers 10 bases. Germline trimming cut 5 bases from V and 6 bases from J; bases unmatched to any gene: 9. This CDR3 comprises 15 residues. Looked up from germline, CDR1 is SGHVS and CDR2 is FQNEAQ. The CDR3: CASSKTLGQGDGYTF. CDR3 sequence (DNA): TGTGCCAGCAGCAAAACCCTTGGACAGGGGGATGGCTACACCTTC.

This chain joins TRBV18 and TRBJ2-1, with 13 bases fitting TRBD2. The V and J ends lost 3 bases and 7 bases, in that order; junction bases with no gene match: 0. The germline CDR1 and CDR2 sequences are KGHSH and LQKENI. The CDR3 spans 14 residues. The CDR3 nucleotides read TGTGCCAGCTCACCGACTAGCGGGAGGAATGAGCAGTTCTTC. Amino acid sequence: CASSPTSGRNEQFF.

V and J are TRBV10-3 and TRBJ2-7, with 13 bases identical to TRBD2. J gave up 0 bases and V 6 bases, and 5 bases lay outside the gene matches. Looked up from germline, CDR1 is ENHRY and CDR2 is SYGVKD. The CDR3 loop spans 16 amino acids. This chain's CDR3 is CAISLRTSGSSYEQYF. The CDR3 DNA reads as TGTGCCATCAGCCTACGGACTAGCGGGAGCTCCTACGAGCAGTACTTC.

The CDR3 sequence is CASSFPFSDTQYF. CDR3 nucleotides: TGTGCCAGCAGCTTTCCTTTCTCGGATACGCAGTATTTT. The J gene is TRBJ2-3, the V gene TRBV5-6; D is unclear. The germline V and J ends were trimmed by 2 bases and 6 bases, with 10 bases remaining between them. The germline V gene has CDR1 SGHDT and CDR2 YYEEEE. The CDR3 consists of 13 residues.

This clone was seen once. The chain uses TRBV27 and TRBJ2-3; 12 bases match TRBD2. The CDR3 covers 16 residues. In germline, CDR1 is MNHEY, CDR2 SMNVEV (reference sequence). The V and J ends lost 3 bases and 5 bases, in that order; junction bases with no gene match: 6. The CDR3 here is CASSLGLAGGQDTQYF. Written as DNA, the CDR3 is TGTGCCAGCAGTTTGGGGCTAGCGGGAGGGCAAGATACGCAGTATTTT.

The J gene is TRBJ1-1, the V gene TRBV18; D possibly corresponds to TRBD1 (6 bases). The CDR3 spans 13 residues. Germline values: CDR1 KGHSH, CDR2 LQKENI. The germline V and J ends were trimmed by 3 bases and 2 bases, with 7 bases remaining between them. The CDR3 loop reads CASSPGANTEAFF. The CDR3 region has the DNA TGTGCCAGCTCACCGGGGGCAAACACTGAAGCTTTCTTT. Full variable domain (rest looked up from reference TRBV18 and TRBJ1-1): NAGVMQNPRHLVRRRGQEARLRCSPMKGHSHVYWYRQLPEEGLKFMVYLQKENIIDESGMPKERFSAEFPKEGPSILRIQQVVRGDSAAYFCASSPGANTEAFFGQGTRLTVV.

Only a few counts were recorded for this clone. The rearrangement joins TRBV7-2 to TRBJ2-5, with D unresolved. CDR3 size: 13 residues. V gave up 5 bases and J gave up 4 bases, with 11 bases separating them. CDR1 SGHTA and CDR2 FQGNSA come from the germline V gene. The CDR3 reads CASSPVWGETQYF. CDR3 sequence (DNA): TGTGCCAGCAGCCCCGTGTGGGGAGAGACCCAGTACTTC. Using reference TRBV7-2 and TRBJ2-5 for the parts outside the CDR3, the full variable domain is GAGVSQSPSNKVTEKGKDVELRCDPISGHTALYWYRQSLGQGLEFLIYFQGNSAPDKSGLPSDRFSAERTGGSVSTLTIQRTQQEDSAVYLCASSPVWGETQYFGPGTRLLVL.

The genes are TRBV6-5 and TRBJ1-1; the D gene is possibly TRBD1 (5 bases). Germline CDR1 MNHEY, CDR2 SVGAGI. Trimming removed 6 bases at V and 12 bases at J, with 23 bases between. The CDR3 covers 14 residues. The CDR3 DNA is TGTGCCAGCAGCTCCCAAGGCGGACACGGTGGGTCTTTCTTT. Residues: CASSSQGGHGGSFF.

The chain employs TRBV5-5 and TRBJ1-1, with TRBD1 matching 7 bases. The V gene end was trimmed by 5 bases and the J gene end by 3 bases; junction bases not matched to a gene: 10. Looked up from germline, CDR1 is SGHKS and CDR2 is YYEKEE (reference sequence). CDR3 length: 15 amino acids. The CDR3 spells CASRRRGQADTEAFF. The CDR3 nucleotides read TGTGCCAGCAGGCGACGAGGACAGGCTGACACTGAAGCTTTCTTT.

The J gene is TRBJ2-4, the V gene TRBV2; 9 nucleotides agree with TRBD1. V shed 6 bases, J shed 13 bases, and the junction held 4 bases outside the gene matches. The germline V gene has CDR1 SNHLY and CDR2 FYNNEI. The CDR3 length is 11 residues. The CDR3 loop is CASRSTGGQYF. CDR3 DNA: TGTGCCAGCAGGTCAACAGGGGGCCAGTACTTC.

This chain links TRBV10-3 with TRBJ1-5; D remains ambiguous. CDR1 is ENHRY, CDR2 SYGVKD, per germline. The CDR3 has 13 amino acids. The V gene lost 6 bases and the J gene lost 9 bases, with 15 bases spanning the gap. CDR3 amino acids: CAIRDVASGPQHF. The CDR3 nucleotides read TGTGCCATCAGAGATGTGGCTTCGGGGCCCCAGCATTTT.

This sequence joins TRBV7-9 and TRBJ1-5, with D unresolved. The CDR3 contains 12 residues. Trimming removed 5 bases from V and 6 bases from J, with 8 bases in between. Germline CDR1 SEHNR, CDR2 FQNEAQ (reference sequence). This CDR3 reads CASSRGTQPQHF. The CDR3 region has the DNA TGTGCCAGCAGCCGTGGCACTCAGCCCCAGCATTTT.